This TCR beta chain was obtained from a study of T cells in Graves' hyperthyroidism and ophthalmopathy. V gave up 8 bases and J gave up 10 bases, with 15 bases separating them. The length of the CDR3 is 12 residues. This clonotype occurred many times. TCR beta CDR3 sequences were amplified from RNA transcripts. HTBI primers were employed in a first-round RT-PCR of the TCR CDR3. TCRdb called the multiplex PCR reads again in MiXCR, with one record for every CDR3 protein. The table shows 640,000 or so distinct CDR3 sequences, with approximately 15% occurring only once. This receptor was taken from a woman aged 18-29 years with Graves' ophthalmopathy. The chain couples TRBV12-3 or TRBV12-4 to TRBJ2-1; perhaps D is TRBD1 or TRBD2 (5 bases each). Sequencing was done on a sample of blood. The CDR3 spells CASPQRGVEQFF. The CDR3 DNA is TGTGCCAGCCCCCAACGAGGGGTCGAGCAGTTCTTC.